Below, 30 T cell receptor beta chains from the same sample are listed, as sequenced in a study of T-cell memory formation after mild COVID-19 listed by TCRdb under 2021. Library method: 5' RACE. Sequencing relied on an Illumina NovaSeq 6000. The raw public reads went through TCRdb reprocessing: fastp at Q25, MiXCR clone calling, in-frame beta chains kept. When rows share a CDR3 protein, they turn into one entry using the most common DNA and genes. This sample comprises 470,000 or so distinct CDR3 sequences, roughly 23% of them detected only once. The ten biggest clones cover under 15% of the sample. Material for sequencing was PBMCs or a T cell subset sorted from them (not recorded which). All receptors derive from an adult woman who had mild COVID-19 (a few samples of this study predate the infection). The sample titles of this study are shuffled in the database, so cell type and time point are left out; the donor was told from shared clones.

J is TRBJ2-1 and V is TRBV12-5, with D uncertain. There are 12 residues in the CDR3. Germline loops: CDR1 LGHNT, CDR2 FRNRAP. Between the trimmed V and J ends, which lost 1 base and 9 bases, there was a span of 7 bases. The CDR3 DNA sequence: TGTGCTAGTGGTTTGGGGGGTGGTGAGCAGTTCTTC. Translating gives CASGLGGGEQFF.

There are a few counts of this clonotype. The chain has TRBV9 and TRBJ2-5; D ambiguous. V lost 1 base and J 4 bases, leaving 11 bases between the germline ends. The CDR3 is 14 residues long. The germline V gene encodes CDR1 SGDLS and CDR2 YYNGEE. The DNA of the CDR3 is TGTGCCAGCAGCGTAAGGCGTTCTGGAGAGACCCAGTACTTC. Translation gives CASSVRRSGETQYF.

This chain joins TRBV6-5 and TRBJ2-1; D may be TRBD2 (5 bases). The germline V gene has CDR1 MNHEY and CDR2 SVGAGI. The V and J ends lost 8 bases and 5 bases respectively, with 19 bases between them. The CDR3 length is 15 residues. CDR3 in DNA: TGTGCCAGCCGGACGGCGGGTCTCAGCCACAATGAGCAGTTCTTC. This translates into CASRTAGLSHNEQFF.

Only a few counts were recorded for this clonotype. The chain couples TRBV3-1 to TRBJ2-7, with TRBD2 matching 8 bases. The V gene end was trimmed by 1 base and the J gene end by 4 bases; junction bases not matched to a gene: 21. The CDR3 consists of 20 residues. Germline CDR1 LGHDT, CDR2 YNNKEL (reference sequence). Written as DNA, the CDR3 is TGTGCCAGCAGCCAAGCGTCTTTCTCGGCTGCCGGGACTAGAAGGTACGAGCAGTACTTC. The encoded protein is CASSQASFSAAGTRRYEQYF.

This clonotype was observed a handful of times. Written as DNA, the CDR3 is TGCGCCAGCAGCTCCCTTACCGGGGGCCCCTACGAGCAGTACTTC. Protein product: CASSSLTGGPYEQYF. The chain links TRBV5-1 to TRBJ2-7; either TRBD1 or TRBD2 may supply D (6 bases each). There are 15 residues in the CDR3. Trimming removed 3 bases at V and 2 bases at J, with 15 bases between. Germline-derived CDR1 and CDR2 are SGHRS and YFSETQ.

Here the CDR3 reads CSVVGWGSTDTQYF. In DNA, the CDR3 is TGCAGCGTTGTCGGTTGGGGAAGCACAGATACGCAGTATTTT. The chain employs TRBV29-1 and TRBJ2-3; no clear D. This CDR3 has 14 amino acids. Per the germline V gene, CDR1 is SQVTM and CDR2 is ANQGSEA. Deletions cut 4 bases from V and 0 bases from J, with 11 bases between.

The chain links TRBV7-8 to TRBJ2-1; 8 bases fit TRBD2. Germline values: CDR1 SGHVS, CDR2 FQNEAQ. The CDR3 spans 15 residues. V trimming: 5 bases; J trimming: 7 bases; junction bases outside the gene matches: 10. Here the CDR3 reads CASSLTGGPWNEQFF. CDR3 coding DNA: TGTGCCAGCAGCCTTACGGGGGGGCCATGGAATGAGCAGTTCTTC. The full variable domain, its missing parts supplied by reference TRBV7-8 and TRBJ2-1, is GAGVSQSPRYKVAKRGQDVALRCDPISGHVSLFWYQQALGQGPEFLTYFQNEAQLDKSGLPSDRFFAERPEGSVSTLKIQRTQQEDSAVYLCASSLTGGPWNEQFFGPGTRLTVL.

The genes are TRBV7-2 and TRBJ2-1; 7 positions match TRBD2. The V gene end was trimmed by 2 bases and the J gene end by 5 bases; junction bases not matched to a gene: 3. Germline V lookup: CDR1 SGHTA, CDR2 FQGNSA. The CDR3 spans 14 residues. CDR3 region: CASSLIGGNNEQFF. The DNA of the CDR3 is TGTGCCAGCAGCTTAATCGGGGGGAACAATGAGCAGTTCTTC.

This clonotype has just a few counts. V is TRBV5-1 and J is TRBJ2-2; a weak D match, TRBD1 (5 bases). Germline CDR1 is SGHRS and CDR2 is YFSETQ. V gave up 0 bases and J gave up 3 bases, with 9 bases separating them. CDR3 length: 15 residues. CDR3 in amino acids: CASSLAVGDTGELFF. The DNA of the CDR3 is TGCGCCAGCAGCTTGGCGGTAGGGGACACCGGGGAGCTGTTTTTT.

The V call is TRBV12-3 or TRBV12-4, the J call TRBJ2-3; D is possibly TRBD1 (5 bases). V shed 5 bases and J shed 2 bases, with 14 bases lying between them. The CDR3 consists of 15 residues. The CDR3 loop reads CASSPQGSNTDTQYF. The CDR3 nucleotides read TGTGCCAGCAGTCCTCAGGGTAGTAACACAGATACGCAGTATTTT.

This chain uses TRBV12-3 or TRBV12-4 with TRBJ1-2, with D possibly TRBD1 on 6 matching bases. The CDR3 extends over 14 amino acids. V was cut by 3 bases and J by 5 bases, with 13 bases left in between. The CDR3: CASSFRTVPYGYTF. The DNA for the CDR3 is TGTGCCAGCAGTTTTAGGACAGTCCCATATGGCTACACCTTC.

There are a few counts of this clonotype. The rearrangement joins TRBV19 to TRBJ2-7; no firm D call. The CDR3 is 13 residues long. Trimming pared 4 bases from V and 3 bases from J, leaving 10 bases between. Germline V lookup: CDR1 LNHDA, CDR2 SQIVND (reference sequence). Here the CDR3 DNA reads TGTGCCAGTAGTAGGGAATTTGGCTACGAGCAGTACTTC. This encodes CASSREFGYEQYF.

The chain joins TRBV30 to TRBJ2-2; D is unclear. The CDR3 consists of 12 residues. Germline assignment: CDR1 GTSNPN and CDR2 SVGIG (reference sequence). The V gene lost 0 bases and the J gene lost 4 bases, with 3 bases spanning the gap. The CDR3 DNA follows: TGTGCCTGGAGTGTAGCCACCGGGGAGCTGTTTTTT. Protein: CAWSVATGELFF.

This clonotype has just a few counts. The chain is built from TRBV6-4 and TRBJ2-2; D might be TRBD1 (5 bases). The germline CDR1 and CDR2 sequences are MRHNA and SNTAGT. The CDR3 has 14 residues. Deletions cut 4 bases from V and 4 bases from J, with 10 bases between. CDR3 in amino acids: CASSAQGSTGELFF. The CDR3 bases are TGTGCCAGCAGTGCTCAGGGCTCCACCGGGGAGCTGTTTTTT.

This clonotype was counted only a few times. This rearrangement joins TRBV29-1 to TRBJ2-1, with 7 bases aligning to TRBD2. The length of the CDR3 is 12 residues. V dropped 7 bases and J dropped 9; count of bases not matched to a gene: 9. The germline gives CDR1 SQVTM, CDR2 ANQGSEA. DNA of the CDR3: TGCAGCGCGAGGACTAGTCCATCTGAGCAGTTCTTC. This encodes CSARTSPSEQFF.

This clonotype was seen a few times. CDR3 nucleotide sequence: TGTGCCAGCAGCAGAGGGGGACAGAGGAACACTGAAGCTTTCTTT. Protein sequence: CASSRGGQRNTEAFF. The chain joins TRBV9 to TRBJ1-1; the match to TRBD1 covers 7 bases. CDR1 is SGDLS, CDR2 YYNGEE, per germline. CDR3 length: 15 residues. The V gene end was trimmed by 4 bases and the J gene end by 1 base; junction bases not matched to a gene: 7.

The chain is built from TRBV14 and TRBJ2-5; 13 bases map to TRBD2. The junction had 14 bases not matched to a gene; V was cut back by 0 bases and J by 7 bases. The CDR3 has 19 amino acids. CDR1 SGHDN and CDR2 FVKESK come from the germline V gene. The CDR3 DNA is TGTGCCAGCAGCCAAGATTGGACTAGCGGGGGCTATAACCATGGGACCCAGTACTTC. Protein: CASSQDWTSGGYNHGTQYF.

This clonotype came up many times. The V call is TRBV5-1, the J call TRBJ2-3, with D unclear. Between the trimmed V and J ends, which lost 0 bases and 4 bases, there was a span of 6 bases. CDR1 is SGHRS and CDR2 is YFSETQ in the germline V gene. This CDR3 contains 13 residues. DNA of the CDR3: TGCGCCAGCAGCTTGGCGCCCTCAGATACGCAGTATTTT. Translation gives CASSLAPSDTQYF.

The chain recombines TRBV7-6 with TRBJ2-5; 9 positions agree with TRBD1. This CDR3 is 15 amino acids long. Unmatched junction bases numbered 8, after V lost 4 bases and J lost 5 bases. CDR1 and CDR2 from the germline V gene are SGHVS and FNYEAQ. In DNA form, the CDR3 reads TGTGCCAGCAGCTATGGGACAGGGAGGGAGGAGACCCAGTACTTC. It translates to CASSYGTGREETQYF.

The chain combines TRBV18 with TRBJ1-5; D might be TRBD1 (6 bases). The CDR3 is 14 amino acids. V shed 5 bases and J shed 3 bases, with 11 bases lying between them. Germline CDR1 is KGHSH and CDR2 is LQKENI. CDR3 loop: CASSEGQNNQPQHF. CDR3 DNA sequence: TGTGCCAGCTCAGAAGGACAGAACAATCAGCCCCAGCATTTT.

The gene calls are TRBV24-1 and TRBJ2-1, with D maybe TRBD2 (6 bases). V gave up 9 bases and J gave up 8 bases, with 13 bases separating them. The CDR3 extends over 12 amino acids. Looked up from germline, CDR1 is KGHDR and CDR2 is SFDVKD. CDR3 sequence (DNA): TGTGCCACCCATGACTCGGGGGATGAGCAGTTCTTC. Amino acid sequence: CATHDSGDEQFF.

This clonotype was observed once. The V call is TRBV7-9, the J call TRBJ1-1, with a possible D match to TRBD1 (5 bases). V lost 5 bases and J 1 base, leaving 17 bases between the germline ends. CDR3 length equals 16 residues. Germline-derived CDR1 and CDR2 are SEHNR and FQNEAQ (reference sequence). DNA for the CDR3: TGTGCCAGCAGCGTCCCCTGGGGCATCGGGAACACTGAAGCTTTCTTT. It specifies CASSVPWGIGNTEAFF.

In this sample, this clonotype turned up many times. The genes are TRBV5-6 and TRBJ2-5; D perhaps matches TRBD1 (6 bases). CDR3 length equals 17 residues. Trimming removed 6 bases at V and 5 bases at J, with 26 bases between. CDR1 is SGHDT, CDR2 YYEEEE, per germline. The CDR3 protein is CASTSPSSWGLAETQYF. The DNA of the CDR3 is TGTGCCAGCACCTCCCCTTCGAGCTGGGGGCTTGCGGAGACCCAGTACTTC. Together with reference TRBV5-6 and TRBJ2-5, the CDR3 gives the full variable domain: DAGVTQSPTHLIKTRGQQVTLRCSPKSGHDTVSWYQQALGQGPQFIFQYYEEEERQRGNFPDRFSGHQFPNYSSELNVNALLLGDSALYLCASTSPSSWGLAETQYFGPGTRLLVL.

The rearrangement uses TRBV7-8 and TRBJ2-1, with TRBD2 identical over 12 bases. Germline CDR1 SGHVS, CDR2 FQNEAQ. There are 20 residues in the CDR3. The V gene end was trimmed by 0 bases and the J gene end by 3 bases; junction bases not matched to a gene: 12. The DNA of the CDR3 is TGTGCCAGCAGCTTAGCGCTGAGACTAGCGGGAGTTGGGTACTACAATGAGCAGTTCTTC. This translates into CASSLALRLAGVGYYNEQFF.

The chain combines TRBV6-6 with TRBJ1-6; TRBD1 matches at 7 bases. The germline V gene has CDR1 MNHNY and CDR2 SVGAGI (reference sequence). The CDR3 is made up of 17 amino acids. V was clipped by 5 bases and J by 0 bases; unmatched bases: 7. The CDR3 reads CASSRTGQSSYNSPLHF. The CDR3 region has the DNA TGTGCCAGCAGTCGTACGGGACAGAGCTCCTATAATTCACCCCTCCACTTT.

Points on this clonotype: The junction does not match germline at one end; this may be a read error. The rearrangement joins TRBV7-9 to TRBJ2-5; TRBD2 aligns across 9 bases. Germline V gene lookup returns CDR1 SEHNR and CDR2 FQNEAQ (reference sequence). The CDR3 has 15 residues. CDR3 coding DNA: TGTTCCAGCAGTTCCCTAGCGGGGTTAAAAGAGACCCAGTACTTC. Translating it yields CSSSSLAGLKETQYF. Drawing the rest from reference TRBV7-9 and TRBJ2-5, the complete variable domain is DTGVSQNPRHKITKRGQNVTFRCDPISEHNRLYWYRQTLGQGPEFLTYFQNEAQLEKSRLLSDRFSAERPKGSFSTLEIQRTEQGDSAMYLCSSSSLAGLKETQYFGPGTRLLVL.

This CDR3 reads CASRGRGAGELFF. The CDR3 DNA is TGTGCCAGCAGGGGTCGAGGAGCCGGGGAGCTGTTTTTT. This chain joins TRBV7-8 and TRBJ2-2, with D hard to call. This CDR3 spans 13 amino acids. Germline values: CDR1 SGHVS, CDR2 FQNEAQ. V gave up 6 bases and J gave up 6 bases, with 11 bases separating them.

This clonotype was counted only a few times. This sequence joins TRBV7-6 and TRBJ2-2; no clear D gene. Germline CDR1 and CDR2: SGHVS and FNYEAQ. V was cut by 10 bases and J by 1 base, with 10 bases left in between. The CDR3 spans 13 residues. CDR3 bases: TGTGCCATTAGAAACGAGAACACCGGGGAGCTGTTTTTT. This encodes CAIRNENTGELFF.

This clonotype was recorded only once. V and J are TRBV7-9 and TRBJ1-4; 10 bases map to TRBD1. Looked up from germline, CDR1 is SEHNR and CDR2 is FQNEAQ (reference sequence). V was pared by 5 bases and J by 3 bases, with 3 bases of the junction left unmatched. The CDR3 length is 15 residues. The CDR3 nucleotides read TGTGCCAGCAGCGCCGGACAGGGGGCTAATGAAAAACTGTTTTTT. This sequence encodes CASSAGQGANEKLFF.

The rearrangement links TRBV2 to TRBJ2-7; tentative D call: TRBD2 (6 bases). The germline V gene has CDR1 SNHLY and CDR2 FYNNEI. This CDR3 comprises 15 residues. The V end was cut by 5 bases, the J end by 1 base, with 15 bases between. CDR3 nucleotide sequence: TGTGCCAGCAGTCCTAGGGGACTCTATTCCTACGAGCAGTACTTC. It encodes CASSPRGLYSYEQYF.